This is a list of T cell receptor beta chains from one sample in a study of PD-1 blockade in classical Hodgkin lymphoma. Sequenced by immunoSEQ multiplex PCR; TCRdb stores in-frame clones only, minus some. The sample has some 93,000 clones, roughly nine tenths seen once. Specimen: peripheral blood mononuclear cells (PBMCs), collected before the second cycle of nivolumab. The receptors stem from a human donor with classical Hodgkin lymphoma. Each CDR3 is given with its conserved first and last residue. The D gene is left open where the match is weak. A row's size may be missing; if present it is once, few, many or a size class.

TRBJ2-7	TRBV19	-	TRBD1	CASSMGQGSYEQYF	TGTGCCAGTAGTATGGGACAGGGGTCCTACGAGCAGTACTTC
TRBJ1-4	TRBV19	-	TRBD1	CASSIGTGPPSSEKLFF	TGTGCCAGTAGTATAGGGACAGGCCCTCCATCGTCCGAAAAACTGTTTTTT
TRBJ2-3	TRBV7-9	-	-	CASSLSTDTQYF	TGTGCCAGCAGCTTAAGCACAGATACGCAGTATTTT
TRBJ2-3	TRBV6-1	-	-	CASSGVMSTDTQYF	TGTGCCAGCAGTGGGGTAATGAGCACAGATACGCAGTATTTT
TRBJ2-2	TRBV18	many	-	CASSLVGQNTGELFF	TGTGCCAGCTCACTCGTCGGACAGAACACCGGGGAGCTGTTTTTT
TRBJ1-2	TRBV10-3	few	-	CAISRGSYGYTF	TGTGCCATCTCGAGAGGGAGTTATGGCTACACCTTC
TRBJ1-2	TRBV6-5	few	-	CASSYSTGHGYTF	TGTGCCAGCAGTTACTCGACAGGACATGGCTACACCTTC
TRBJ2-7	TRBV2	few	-	CASVNRGRSYEQYF	TGTGCCAGCGTGAATCGGGGAAGATCCTACGAGCAGTACTTC
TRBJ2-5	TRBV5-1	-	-	CASNQGGAQETQYF	TGCGCCAGCAATCAAGGCGGGGCCCAAGAGACCCAGTACTTC
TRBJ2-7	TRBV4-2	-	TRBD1	CASSPGTVAGGFYEQYF	TGTGCCAGCAGCCCGGGCACCGTGGCAGGGGGCTTCTACGAGCAGTACTTC
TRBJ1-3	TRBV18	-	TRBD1	CASSPRTGEGNTIYF	TGTGCCAGCTCACCGAGGACAGGGGAAGGAAACACCATATATTTT
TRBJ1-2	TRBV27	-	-	CASSGGGYGYTF	TGTGCCAGCAGTGGGGGAGGCTATGGCTACACCTTC
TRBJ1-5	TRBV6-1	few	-	CASSPGLGPQHF	TGTGCCAGCAGTCCAGGGTTAGGGCCCCAGCATTTT
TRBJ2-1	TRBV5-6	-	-	CASSRGTSSRNEQFF	TGTGCCAGCAGCCGGGGGACTTCCTCTAGGAATGAGCAGTTCTTC
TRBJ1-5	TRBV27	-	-	CASRAGIYSNQPQHF	TGTGCCAGCAGGGCGGGAATTTATAGCAATCAGCCCCAGCATTTT
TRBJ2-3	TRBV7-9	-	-	CASRDFRGTQYF	TGTGCCAGCAGGGACTTCAGGGGTACGCAGTATTTT
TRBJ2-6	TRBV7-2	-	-	CASSLGTGRAGANVLTF	TGTGCCAGCAGCTTAGGGACAGGGAGGGCTGGGGCCAACGTCCTGACTTTC
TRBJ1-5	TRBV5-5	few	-	CASSLSGFIQPQHF	TGTGCCAGCAGCTTGTCAGGTTTTATTCAGCCCCAGCATTTT
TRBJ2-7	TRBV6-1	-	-	CASSESLSYEQYF	TGTGCCAGCAGTGAGTCTTTATCCTACGAGCAGTACTTC
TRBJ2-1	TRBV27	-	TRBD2	CASSFSPSGSGEQFF	TGTGCCAGCAGTTTTTCGCCTAGCGGGAGTGGTGAGCAGTTCTTC
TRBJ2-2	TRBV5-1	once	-	CASSLKGVNTGELFF	TGCGCCAGCAGTCTTAAGGGGGTTAACACCGGGGAGCTGTTTTTT
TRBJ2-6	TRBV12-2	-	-	CASRPQNRDRATAGANVLTF	TGTGCAAGTCGCCCCCAGAACCGGGACAGGGCAACTGCGGGGGCCAACGTCCTGACTTTC
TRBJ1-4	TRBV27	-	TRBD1	CASSNRGGEKLFF	TGTGCCAGCAGTAACAGGGGTGGGGAAAAACTGTTTTTT
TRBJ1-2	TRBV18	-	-	CASSPAGEGGYTF	TGTGCCAGCTCACCAGCTGGGGAGGGTGGCTACACCTTC
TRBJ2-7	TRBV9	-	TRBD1	CASSAGQGTEQYF	TGTGCCAGCAGCGCGGGACAGGGTACCGAGCAGTACTTC
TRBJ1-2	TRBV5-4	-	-	CASTSGVPNYGYTF	TGTGCCAGCACCTCGGGAGTTCCGAACTATGGCTACACCTTC
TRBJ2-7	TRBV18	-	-	CASSPSSRESYEQYF	TGTGCCAGCTCACCAAGCTCCCGGGAGTCCTACGAGCAGTACTTC
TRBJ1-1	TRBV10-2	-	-	CASSESISWQGRMNTEAFF	TGCGCCAGCAGTGAGTCGATAAGTTGGCAGGGACGGATGAACACTGAAGCTTTCTTT
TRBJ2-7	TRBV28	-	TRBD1	CASSLPGQGVLYEQYF	TGTGCCAGCAGTCTACCGGGACAGGGGGTTCTTTACGAGCAGTACTTC
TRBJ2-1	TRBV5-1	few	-	CASSLAGAEQFF	TGCGCCAGCAGCTTGGCCGGAGCCGAGCAGTTCTTC
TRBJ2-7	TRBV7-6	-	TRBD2	CASSPSSGGVHEQYF	TGTGCCAGCAGCCCGAGTAGCGGGGGGGTCCACGAGCAGTACTTC
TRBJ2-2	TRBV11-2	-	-	CASKLQSPGRANTGELFF	TGTGCCAGCAAGCTCCAAAGCCCCGGCAGGGCAAACACCGGGGAGCTGTTTTTT
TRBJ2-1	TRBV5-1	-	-	CASSLVSLGKDNEQFF	TGCGCCAGCAGCTTGGTCTCCCTAGGAAAGGACAATGAGCAGTTCTTC
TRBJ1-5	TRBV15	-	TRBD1	CATSRDDRANQPQHF	TGTGCCACCAGCAGGGACGACAGGGCCAATCAGCCCCAGCATTTT
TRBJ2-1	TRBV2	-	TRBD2	CASSTYLAAAYNEQFF	TGTGCCAGCAGTACCTATCTAGCGGCAGCCTACAATGAGCAGTTCTTC
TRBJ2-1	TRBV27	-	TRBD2	CASSFPGGPYNEQFF	TGTGCCAGCAGTTTCCCGGGGGGGCCCTACAATGAGCAGTTCTTC
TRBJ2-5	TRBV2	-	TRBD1	CASSVGQGTIETQYF	TGTGCCAGCAGCGTTGGACAGGGAACTATAGAGACCCAGTACTTC
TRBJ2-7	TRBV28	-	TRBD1	CASSFPHQTGATYEQYF	TGTGCCAGCAGTTTCCCCCACCAGACAGGGGCCACCTACGAGCAGTACTTC
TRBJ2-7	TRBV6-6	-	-	CASSYRSFGSYEQYF	TGTGCCAGCAGTTATCGTAGTTTCGGTTCCTACGAGCAGTACTTC
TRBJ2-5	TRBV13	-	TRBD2	CASSPGTSGSAETQYF	TGTGCCAGCAGCCCCGGGACTAGCGGGAGCGCGGAGACCCAGTACTTC
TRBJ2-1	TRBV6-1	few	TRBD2	CASSEFGGSSYNEQFF	TGTGCCAGCAGTGAATTTGGCGGGAGCTCCTACAATGAGCAGTTCTTC
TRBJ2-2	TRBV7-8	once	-	CASSLEASGPYTGELFF	TGTGCCAGCAGCTTAGAGGCCAGCGGGCCTTACACCGGGGAGCTGTTTTTT
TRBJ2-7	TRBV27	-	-	CASRQGQNEQYF	TGTGCCAGCAGACAGGGCCAAAACGAGCAGTACTTC
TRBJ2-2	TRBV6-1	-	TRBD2	CASKGAGTGELFF	TGTGCCAGCAAGGGAGCGGGGACCGGGGAGCTGTTTTTT
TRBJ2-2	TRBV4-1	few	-	CASSQEDRRLANTGELFF	TGCGCCAGCAGCCAAGAAGACAGAAGACTCGCGAACACCGGGGAGCTGTTTTTT
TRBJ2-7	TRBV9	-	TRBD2	CASSEGVGLAFSYEQYF	TGTGCCAGCAGCGAGGGGGTGGGACTAGCGTTCTCCTACGAGCAGTACTTC
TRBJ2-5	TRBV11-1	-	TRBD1	CASSTTGGETQYF	TGTGCCAGCAGCACAACAGGGGGGGAGACCCAGTACTTC
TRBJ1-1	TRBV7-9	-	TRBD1	CASSPRGGEANTEAFF	TGTGCCAGCAGCCCCAGGGGGGGGGAAGCGAACACTGAAGCTTTCTTT
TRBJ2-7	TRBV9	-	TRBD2	CASSPSGLAGNYEQYF	TGTGCCAGCAGCCCCTCGGGACTAGCGGGCAACTACGAGCAGTACTTC
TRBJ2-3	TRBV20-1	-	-	CSALLSDTQYF	TGCAGTGCTCTCCTCTCGGATACGCAGTATTTT
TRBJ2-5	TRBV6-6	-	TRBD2	CASSRVAGGPGTQYF	TGTGCCAGCAGTCGTGTAGCGGGAGGGCCTGGGACCCAGTACTTC